This T cell receptor (beta chain) was sequenced in a study of blood T cell repertoires in COVID-19. The protocol was immunoSEQ multiplex PCR, while the TCRdb copy is restricted to in-frame clones and leaves out a portion. This sample yields 240,000 or so clones, of which roughly nine tenths are seen a single time; 6.2% belongs to the top ten. J gave up 6 bases and V 6 bases, and 5 bases lay outside the gene matches. The germline V gene encodes CDR1 MNHEY and CDR2 SVGAGI. The CDR3 runs to 13 residues. This receptor was obtained from a man in his 60s with acute or convalescent COVID-19. V and J are TRBV6-5 and TRBJ1-3, with 7 nucleotides matching TRBD1. Sequencing used peripheral blood. CDR3 sequence (DNA): TGTGCCAGCAGGGCAACAGGGGAAAACACCATATATTTT. Amino acids: CASRATGENTIYF.